This T cell receptor beta chain came from a study of blood T cell repertoires in COVID-19. Across the study: The origin of the acute and convalescent COVID-19 samples was the United States, Italy and Spain. Sources were T cells, B-cell-depleted T cells, or PBMCs; the material itself was cDNA or gDNA.

In the original processing: Amplifying reference gene primers gave estimates of nucleated cell counts. Sequenced by immunoSEQ multiplex PCR; TCRdb stores in-frame clones only, minus some. That table gives V, J and clone size, and the DNA gave D and trimming. This sample has about 81,000 clones; under 90% occur once, and the top ten carry 13% to 15%. The sample taken for sequencing was peripheral blood. This TCR derives from a woman in her 70s with acute or convalescent COVID-19.

CDR3 protein: CASIRDSVYGYTF. The CDR3 region has the DNA TGTGCCAGCATCCGGGACAGCGTCTATGGCTACACCTTC. This sequence joins TRBV2 and TRBJ1-2; TRBD1 agrees at 7 bases. Germline V gene sequence: CDR1 SNHLY, CDR2 FYNNEI. V lost 7 bases to trimming and J lost 4 bases; unmatched junction nucleotides: 6. This CDR3 is 13 amino acids long.